These T cell receptor beta chains were read from a single sample in a study of T cells in Graves' hyperthyroidism and ophthalmopathy. TCRdb called the multiplex PCR reads again in MiXCR, with one record for every CDR3 protein. The table has 550,000 to 800,000 distinct CDR3 sequences, less than 20% seen once. Source material: blood. These TCRs come from a man aged 18-30 years with Graves' hyperthyroidism. Both conserved end residues are part of each CDR3. The D gene is left open where the match is weak. Size is omitted from some rows. Given values are once, few, many or a class for expanded clones.

d_call j_call v_call clone_size cdr3_aa cdr3_nt
. TRBJ1-2 TRBV7-9 few CASSFEDPLGGYTF TGTGCCAGCAGCTTCGAGGACCCCCTTGGGGGCTACACCTTC
. TRBJ1-5 TRBV6-1 . CASIKEGNQPQHF TGTGCCAGCATTAAGGAGGGGAATCAGCCCCAGCATTTT
TRBD1 TRBJ2-4 TRBV30 . CAWRNRGAKNVQYF TGTGCCTGGAGGAACAGGGGAGCCAAAAACGTTCAGTACTTC
. TRBJ1-3 TRBV2 few CASTNGPGNTIYF TGTGCCAGCACAAACGGTCCGGGAAACACCATATATTTT
TRBD2 TRBJ2-1 TRBV20-1 . CSARAGLAGASYNEQFF TGCAGTGCTAGAGCTGGACTAGCGGGAGCCTCCTACAATGAGCAGTTCTTC
TRBD2 TRBJ2-1 TRBV7-7 many CASSLAVRTSGRHEQFF TGTGCCAGCAGCTTAGCGGTTAGGACTAGCGGGAGGCATGAGCAGTTCTTC
. TRBJ2-5 TRBV6-2/TRBV6-3 many CASRPGSGTQYF TGTGCCAGCAGACCGGGGAGCGGGACCCAGTACTTC
. TRBJ2-5 TRBV12-3/TRBV12-4 many CASSFLASETQYF TGTGCCAGCAGTTTCTTGGCTAGCGAGACCCAGTACTTC
. TRBJ2-7 TRBV28 many CAIKGGGEQYF TGTGCCATCAAAGGGGGGGGCGAGCAGTACTTC
TRBD1 TRBJ2-3 TRBV7-9 . CASSWGTVRNTQYF TGTGCCAGCAGCTGGGGGACAGTCAGGAATACGCAGTATTTT
TRBD1 TRBJ2-3 TRBV12-3/TRBV12-4 many CASSPRQGQDTQYF TGTGCCAGCAGTCCTCGACAGGGACAAGATACGCAGTATTTT
TRBD1 TRBJ2-6 TRBV12-3/TRBV12-4 few CASKDRGVSGANVLTF TGTGCCAGCAAGGACAGGGGGGTCTCTGGGGCCAACGTCCTGACTTTC
. TRBJ2-2 TRBV28 many CASIETAGTGELFF TGTGCCAGCATTGAGACGGCGGGGACCGGGGAGCTGTTTTTT
TRBD2 TRBJ2-3 TRBV28 many CASSFPGGRRQEYF TGTGCCAGCAGTTTTCCGGGGGGGCGGAGACAGGAGTATTTT
TRBD1 TRBJ1-5 TRBV5-4 . CASSEGQGANQPQHF TGTGCCAGCAGCGAGGGACAGGGGGCGAATCAGCCCCAGCATTTT
TRBD1 TRBJ2-7 TRBV7-9 many CASSKTGASYEQYF TGTGCCAGCAGCAAAACAGGGGCCAGCTACGAGCAGTACTTC